This T cell receptor beta chain was sequenced during a study of cytomegalovirus exposure and HLA in healthy donors. Study outcomes and limitations: Rarity characterized most TCR sequences, yet some public TCRs appeared in many donors.

Germline CDR1 reads SEHNR; CDR2 reads FQNEAQ (reference sequence). Trimming pared 3 bases from V and 4 bases from J, leaving 9 bases between. This CDR3 spans 14 amino acids. Worth noting for this clone: Its antigen is undetermined.

PCR employed 60 Vbeta and 13 Jbeta primers. Profiled with immunoSEQ multiplex PCR; TCRdb holds only in-frame clones, not every one. The sample contains around 150,000 clones, roughly 76% of which appear only once. Sequenced material: PBMCs. This sequence originates from a woman aged 45-59 years in good health and CMV-seronegative. V and J are TRBV7-9 and TRBJ1-4; unclear D gene. The CDR3 DNA reads as TGTGCCAGCAGCTTCAGCGCCAATAATGAAAAACTGTTTTTT. Protein: CASSFSANNEKLFF.